This T cell receptor (beta chain) derives from a study of cytomegalovirus exposure and HLA in healthy donors. The primer mix had 60 Vbeta and 13 Jbeta primers. The data were produced by immunoSEQ multiplex PCR, yet TCRdb's version contains in-frame clones alone and is incomplete. The sample carries some 170,000 clones, approximately 80% recorded once. CDR3 length equals 15 residues. Germline V gene lookup returns CDR1 SGHAT and CDR2 FQNNGV. V dropped 1 base and J dropped 0 bases, with 9 bases sitting between them. Specimen: PBMCs. The chain recombines TRBV11-2 with TRBJ1-1; possible D gene TRBD1, 6 bases. The sequence came from a woman between 45 and 60 years old in good health and CMV-seronegative. The CDR3 DNA sequence: TGTGCCAGCAGCTTAGGAACAGGGATGAACACTGAAGCTTTCTTT. Translation: CASSLGTGMNTEAFF.